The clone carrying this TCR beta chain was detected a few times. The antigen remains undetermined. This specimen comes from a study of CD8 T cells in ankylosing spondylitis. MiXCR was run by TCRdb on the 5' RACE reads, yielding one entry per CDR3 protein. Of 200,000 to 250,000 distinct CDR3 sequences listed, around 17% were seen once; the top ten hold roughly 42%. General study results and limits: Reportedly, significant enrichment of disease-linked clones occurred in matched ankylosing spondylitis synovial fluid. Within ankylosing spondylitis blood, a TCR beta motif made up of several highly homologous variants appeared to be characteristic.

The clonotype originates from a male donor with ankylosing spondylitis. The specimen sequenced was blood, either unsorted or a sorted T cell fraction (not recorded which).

For the CDR3, the DNA is TGTGCCAGTAGTATTCCGCCATTACAGGGTTGGAGCGGCTACACCTTC. Translating it yields CASSIPPLQGWSGYTF. V is TRBV19 and J is TRBJ1-2, with D tentatively TRBD1 (6 bases). Per germline, CDR1 LNHDA and CDR2 SQIVND (reference sequence). The CDR3 contains 16 residues. With 3 bases removed from V and 8 bases from J, the gap between germline ends came to 22 bases.